This T cell receptor (beta chain) derives from a study of human CD8 memory T cell subsets. Study-level findings and limits: Unlike effector memory cells, stem-like memory and precursor exhausted T cells displayed similarly high diversity. The study sequenced T cell receptor beta chains and no other chains. Stem-like memory and precursor exhausted T cell repertoires barely overlapped.

It was CCR7+ PD-1+ TIGIT+ early memory CD8+ T cells with exhausted-like traits that constituted TPEX cells. With respect to this clonotype: No antigen is known for it.

The authors made TCR beta libraries using UMI-labeled 5' RACE. With the 5' RACE reads reprocessed, TCRdb shows one record per CDR3 protein and no DNA. The sample has around 10,000 distinct CDR3 sequences. CDR1 and CDR2 (germline): SGHDN, FVKESK. This CDR3 contains 14 residues. This TCR derives from a human donor in good health. The chain uses TRBV14 and TRBJ2-2; there is no DNA to check the TCRdb D call of TRBD1. The sample taken for sequencing was CD8+ T cells from PBMCs. CDR3 loop: CASSLLGVEQKLFF.